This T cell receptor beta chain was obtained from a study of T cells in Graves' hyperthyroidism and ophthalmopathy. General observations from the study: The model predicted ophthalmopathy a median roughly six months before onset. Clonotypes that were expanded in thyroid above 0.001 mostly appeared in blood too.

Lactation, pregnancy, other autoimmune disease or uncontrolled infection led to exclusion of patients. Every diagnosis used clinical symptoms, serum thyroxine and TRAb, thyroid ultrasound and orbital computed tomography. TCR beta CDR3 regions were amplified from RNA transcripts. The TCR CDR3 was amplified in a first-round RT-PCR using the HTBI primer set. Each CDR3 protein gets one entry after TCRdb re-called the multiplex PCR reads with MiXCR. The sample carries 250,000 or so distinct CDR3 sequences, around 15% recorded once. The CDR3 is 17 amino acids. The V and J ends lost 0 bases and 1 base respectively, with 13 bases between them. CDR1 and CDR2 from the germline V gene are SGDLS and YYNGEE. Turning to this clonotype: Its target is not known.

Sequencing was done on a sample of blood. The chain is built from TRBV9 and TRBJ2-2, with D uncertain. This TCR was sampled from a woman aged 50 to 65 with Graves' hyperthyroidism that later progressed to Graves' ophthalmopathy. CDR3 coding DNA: TGTGCCAGCAGCGTAGTCCCTACGGCACGGAACACCGGGGAGCTGTTTTTT. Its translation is CASSVVPTARNTGELFF.